This TCR beta chain was identified in a study of shared clonotypes between healthy human individuals (dated by TCRdb to the early 2020s). Study-level background: A couple of women and a few men aged 18 to 49 years were included in the cohort. Per donor, three plates each were used for CD4 naive and CD4 memory, two for CD8 naive, and one for CD8 memory. To estimate repertoire size and how much clonotypes are shared between individuals, the study performed deep sequencing of blood TCR repertoires from a handful of healthy adults. To increase sequencing depth and limit assay-specific biases, TCR repertoire library preparation and sequencing were carried out by different laboratories using diverse techniques. Leukapheresis yielded between about 0.8 and 8.9 billion PBMCs per donor.

For the CD8 naive samples, CD45RO-negative cells were positively selected for CCR7, yielding a CD45RA+CCR7+ population from which TemRA cells were excluded. The donors were healthy, HIV-negative adults with no recently reported acute infections or vaccinations. All donors were Caucasian adults living in Nashville, Tennessee, USA. After blood collection by leukapheresis, PBMCs were isolated using Ficoll-Histopaque density gradient centrifugation and then cryopreserved in the vapor phase of liquid nitrogen. Analytical flow cytometry was used to check the purity and quantity of each magnetically sorted T cell population. Each sorted fraction had its genomic DNA isolated and then quantified by UV absorbance on a Nanodrop 2000c. The investigation overall reported the following: Naive subsets generally had larger estimated clonotype richness than memory subsets. The genetic and exposure-history diversity represented was limited by the small number of donors. Sampling was limited to blood, and TCR repertoires in tissue likely differ from TCR repertoires in blood. Compared with non-shared clonotypes, clonotypes shared by all four sorted-subset donors had higher generation probabilities. Rarefaction of sorted-subset datasets indicated incomplete sequencing despite the large sequencing depth. Pairwise subsampling indicated that sequencing depth was expected to affect the degree of clonotype sharing among donors. About 4.5% of naive CD4, 3% to 3.5% of naive CD8, 2.3% of memory CD4, and approximately 0.39% of memory CD8 clonotypes were shared across several donors.

TCR CDR3 regions were amplified from genomic DNA by multiplex PCR using the deep immunoSEQ assay. For each cell subset, the extracted genomic DNA was distributed evenly across all wells of several immunoSEQ 96-well plates, and each plate served as one replicate. For sorted subsets, about 200 ng genomic DNA, equal to 30,000 or so T cell genomes, was loaded into each replicate PCR. The purified libraries were quantified using a Qubit 3.0 fluorometer, sized with a Bioanalyzer 2100, and then quantified again using the KAPA Library Quantification kit. Each immunoSEQ 96-well plate was sequenced on its own single-read 150-cycle Illumina NextSeq 550 flow cell. The authors processed their data as follows. The immunoSEQ output contained only junctional sequences without quality scores, so filtering could not match that applied to full-length reads. Sequences were annotated with PyIR, a Python wrapper for IgBLAST v1.9, and V/J genes and CDR3 were assigned using IMGT germline references. Any read was removed if the V/J assignment was weak (E-value above 1e-6), the CDR3 was missing, or the read contained stop codons, out-of-frame junctions, or ambiguous translated residues. V3J clonotypes were defined by identical inferred V gene, J gene, and CDR3 amino acid sequence. Percentage overlap between repertoires was calculated by dividing the number of shared unique clonotypes by the size of the smaller repertoire. Richness of each repertoire was evaluated using RTK rarefaction, the Chao1 estimator, and Recon v2.1 estimates of unobserved clonotypes. Generation probabilities for all TCRbeta clonotypes obtained by the gDNA method from four donors were computed using OLGA. TCRdb obtained this table from immuneACCESS and retained in-frame rearrangements with V and J assigned. These tables miss some clones; where compared with another copy, unresolved V genes account for less than half of the shortfall, and the remainder is unexplained. The DNA gave D and trimming, while V, J and clone size come from that table. The sample has 600,000 or so clones on record, 90% to 95% of them singletons. The top ten clones comprise about 0.11% of the sample.

Remarks on this clone: Its antigen has not been determined. Base-call qualities are not available, and no considerably larger clone is one nucleotide away.

The material sequenced was naive CD8+ T cells sorted from blood. The sample's cell subset or site label is to be understood as: CD45RA+CCR7+. This TCR was sampled from a woman aged 25-40 years in good health.

DNA sequence: TGTGCCATAGCGGGATCCACGCCCTACGAGCAGTACTTC. The translation is CAIAGSTPYEQYF. The V gene is TRBV6-6 and the J gene is TRBJ2-7, and 8 junction bases match TRBD2. Germline trimming amounts to 10 bases on V and 2 bases on J, with 7 as the count of junction bases outside the gene matches. The germline V gene encodes CDR1 MNHNY and CDR2 SVGAGI (reference sequence). The CDR3, from cysteine to phenylalanine, totals 13 residues. Just CDR3 DNA is preserved here, 39 bases in frame from base 1.